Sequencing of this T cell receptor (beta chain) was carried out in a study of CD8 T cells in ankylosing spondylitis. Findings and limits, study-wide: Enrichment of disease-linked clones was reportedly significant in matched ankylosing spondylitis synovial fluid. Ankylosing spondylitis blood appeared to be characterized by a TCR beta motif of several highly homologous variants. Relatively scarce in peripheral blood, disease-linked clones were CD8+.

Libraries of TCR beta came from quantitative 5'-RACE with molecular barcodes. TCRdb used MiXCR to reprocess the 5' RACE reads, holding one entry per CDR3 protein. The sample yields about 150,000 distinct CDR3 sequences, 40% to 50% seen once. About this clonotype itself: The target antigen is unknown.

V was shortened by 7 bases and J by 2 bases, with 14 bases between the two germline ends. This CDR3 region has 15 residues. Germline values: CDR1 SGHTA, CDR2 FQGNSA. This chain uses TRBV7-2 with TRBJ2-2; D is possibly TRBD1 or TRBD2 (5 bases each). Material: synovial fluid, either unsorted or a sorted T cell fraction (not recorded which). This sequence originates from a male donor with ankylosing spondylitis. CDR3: CASTPGPPNTGELFF. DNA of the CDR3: TGTGCCAGCACCCCGGGACCACCAAACACCGGGGAGCTGTTTTTT.